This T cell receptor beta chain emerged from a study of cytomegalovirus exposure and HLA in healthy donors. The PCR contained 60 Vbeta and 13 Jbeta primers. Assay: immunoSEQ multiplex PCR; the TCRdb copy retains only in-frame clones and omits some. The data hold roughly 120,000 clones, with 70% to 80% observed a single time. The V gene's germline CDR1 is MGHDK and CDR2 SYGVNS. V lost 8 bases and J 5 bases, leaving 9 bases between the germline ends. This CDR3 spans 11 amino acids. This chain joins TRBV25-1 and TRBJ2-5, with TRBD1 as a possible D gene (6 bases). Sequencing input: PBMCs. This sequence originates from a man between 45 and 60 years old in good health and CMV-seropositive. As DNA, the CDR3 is TGTGCCAGCCTCCAGGGGGAGACCCAGTACTTC. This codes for CASLQGETQYF.